The sequence of this T cell receptor (beta chain) was determined in a study of regulatory T cells in long-lasting Graves disease. The ends lost 5 bases at V and 0 bases at J; junction bases unmatched: 6. The germline V gene encodes CDR1 MDHEN and CDR2 SYDVKM. The CDR3 has 16 amino acids. This clonotype was recorded many times. The time point: newly diagnosed GD, antithyroid drugs for less than 3 months. There was RNA extracted from PBMCs, and the TCR library was made from it. Construction of the TCR beta libraries employed iRepertoire HTBI primers in conjunction with Arm-PCR of CDR3 regions. TCRdb reprocessed the multiplex PCR reads via MiXCR and lists one record per CDR3 protein. The sample comprises 400,000 to 450,000 distinct CDR3 sequences, less than 20% of which are singletons, and 9.5% to 12% rests with the top ten. These same data were also listed under a study on T cells in Graves' hyperthyroidism and ophthalmopathy. From that study: Ophthalmopathy, as predicted by the model, came a median 6.5 months after the prediction.

The chain couples TRBV28 to TRBJ2-3; the match to TRBD1 covers 9 bases. Sample: peripheral blood mononuclear cells (PBMCs), taken at new diagnosis, from a patient treated with antithyroid drugs. The receptor was derived from a woman aged 30 to 39 with Graves disease. The CDR3 DNA is TGTGCCAGCAGTCTTTACAGGGGGCAAAGCACAGATACGCAGTATTTT. Amino acid sequence: CASSLYRGQSTDTQYF.